The 3 T cell receptor beta chains below were found in one sample sequenced in a study of T cell repertoires in cytomegalovirus infection. MiXCR was run by TCRdb on the reads, yielding one entry per CDR3 protein. This sample has 560,000 or so distinct CDR3 sequences; 15% to 20% occur once, and the top ten carry roughly a quarter. The sample consisted of CD8+ T cells from PBMCs. Receptors originate from a human donor in good health (CMV status not recorded). Some clones in this sample may be carry-over from other donors' samples.

The sample holds many counts of this clonotype. This sequence joins TRBV28 and TRBJ2-1; 8 bases fit TRBD2. The CDR3 is 13 amino acids. The J segment lost 3 bases and the V segment lost 8 bases, leaving 3 bases of the junction unmatched. Germline CDR1 reads MDHEN; CDR2 reads SYDVKM. In DNA form, the CDR3 reads TGTGCCAGCTGTCTAGCGGGCTACAATGAGCAGTTCTTC. It translates to CASCLAGYNEQFF.

This clonotype has a count of ten or more. The chain employs TRBV11-2 and TRBJ2-2; maybe TRBD1 (5 bases). Germline V gene sequence: CDR1 SGHAT, CDR2 FQNNGV. V lost 5 bases, J lost 6 bases, and 16 bases lay in between. This CDR3 is built from 15 residues. CDR3 protein: CASSPPRWGAGELFF. In nucleotides, the CDR3 is TGTGCCAGCAGCCCTCCACGGTGGGGCGCCGGGGAGCTGTTTTTT.

This clonotype was observed at least ten times. The J gene is TRBJ2-7, the V gene TRBV6-1; D uncertain. Trimming pared 3 bases from V and 6 bases from J, leaving 6 bases between. CDR1 is MNHNS, CDR2 SASEGT, per germline. This CDR3 region has 11 residues. The CDR3 protein is CASSELGEQYF. CDR3 coding DNA: TGTGCCAGCAGTGAGCTGGGCGAGCAGTACTTC.